This entry lists 22 T cell receptor beta chains sequenced from one sample in a study of T-cell reconstitution after alpha-beta-depleted transplantation in children. The authors prepared the TCRbeta library with unique molecular identifiers. TCRdb re-called the PCR reads with MiXCR, one entry per CDR3 protein. The table includes some 590,000 distinct CDR3 sequences, about 11% detected once. The starting material was PBMCs from the stem cell graft donor, obtained from the stem cell graft. These receptor sequences come from a human donor who donated a stem cell graft to a child with acute myeloid leukemia.

This clonotype appeared a few times. DNA for the CDR3: TGCGCCAGCAGTGGCTTTCAGGGGGAGACCCAGTACTTC. It specifies CASSGFQGETQYF. The V call is TRBV5-1, the J call TRBJ2-5; D is perhaps TRBD1 (6 bases). The germline V gene has CDR1 SGHRS and CDR2 YFSETQ. The ends were cut back, 5 bases at V and 5 bases at J, with 13 bases in the middle. CDR3 size: 13 residues.

This clonotype was recorded a few times. V is TRBV20-1 and J is TRBJ2-7; TRBD2 agrees at 10 bases. This CDR3 region has 14 residues. V was clipped by 5 bases and J by 6 bases; unmatched bases: 10. Germline CDR1 DFQATT, CDR2 SNEGSKA (reference sequence). As DNA, the CDR3 is TGCAGTGCTGGCCACGGACTAGCGGCTTCCGAGCAGTACTTC. This codes for CSAGHGLAASEQYF.

This clonotype was detected a few times. V gene TRBV27 combines with J gene TRBJ2-5; TRBD2 agrees at 10 bases. The CDR3 covers 16 residues. The V gene end was trimmed by 2 bases and the J gene end by 2 bases; junction bases not matched to a gene: 5. The germline gives CDR1 MNHEY, CDR2 SMNVEV (reference sequence). The CDR3 is CASSLLAGALQETQYF. CDR3 sequence (DNA): TGTGCCAGCAGTTTACTAGCGGGGGCCTTACAAGAGACCCAGTACTTC.

This clonotype was counted between two and nine times. CDR3: CSARRTLNTGELFF. As DNA, the CDR3 is TGCAGTGCTCGACGGACCCTGAACACCGGGGAGCTGTTTTTT. This chain links TRBV20-1 with TRBJ2-2; D is unresolved. The germline gives CDR1 DFQATT, CDR2 SNEGSKA (reference sequence). The CDR3 runs to 14 residues. The V end was cut by 5 bases, the J end by 1 base, with 11 bases between.

The V call is TRBV30, the J call TRBJ2-1; D is unresolved. The V end was cut by 1 base, the J end by 7 bases, with 11 bases between. The germline V gene encodes CDR1 GTSNPN and CDR2 SVGIG (reference sequence). The CDR3 extends over 13 amino acids. CDR3 coding DNA: TGTGCCTGGAGTGGGGCGAAGAATAATGAGCAGTTCTTC. This gives the protein CAWSGAKNNEQFF.

This sequence joins TRBV3-1 and TRBJ1-2; D call uncertain. Germline loops: CDR1 LGHDT, CDR2 YNNKEL (reference sequence). Trimming removed 1 base at V and 7 bases at J, with 4 bases between. The CDR3 contains 11 residues. The chain's CDR3 is CASSQALGYTF. The CDR3 DNA reads as TGTGCCAGCAGCCAAGCACTTGGCTACACCTTC.

The rearrangement links TRBV20-1 to TRBJ2-7; tentative D call: TRBD2 (6 bases). V was shortened by 5 bases and J by 0 bases, with 8 bases between the two germline ends. From germline, CDR1 is DFQATT and CDR2 SNEGSKA (reference sequence). The CDR3 has 12 amino acids. This CDR3 is CSAGDFSYEQYF. CDR3 nucleotide sequence: TGCAGTGCTGGGGACTTCTCCTACGAGCAGTACTTC.

This chain links TRBV20-1 with TRBJ2-5; 12 nucleotides line up with TRBD2. Germline assignment: CDR1 DFQATT and CDR2 SNEGSKA (reference sequence). The CDR3 has 13 amino acids. With 5 bases clipped from V and 5 bases from J, the junction kept 3 bases outside the gene matches. For the CDR3, the DNA is TGCAGTGCTGGAGGGACTAGCGGGGAGACCCAGTACTTC. Protein sequence: CSAGGTSGETQYF.

A few counts support this clonotype. V usage is TRBV6-5 and J usage is TRBJ2-5; unclear D gene. The CDR3 has 16 residues. Deletions cut 1 base from V and 4 bases from J, with 16 bases between. Per the germline V gene, CDR1 is MNHEY and CDR2 is SVGAGI. The CDR3 DNA reads as TGTGCCAGCAGTTACTTTAATGCGGCAGCTCGAGAGACCCAGTACTTC. It yields the protein CASSYFNAAARETQYF.

This clonotype was counted at least ten times. The chain employs TRBV6-2 or TRBV6-3 and TRBJ2-1; unclear D gene. The germline V gene has CDR1 MNHEY and CDR2 SVGEGT. The CDR3 is 15 amino acids. V was pared by 0 bases and J by 8 bases, with 14 bases between. For the CDR3, the DNA is TGTGCCAGCAGTTACTCGACGGTGACGGGCGATGAGCAGTTCTTC. Encoded protein: CASSYSTVTGDEQFF.

The chain employs TRBV30 and TRBJ2-2; tentatively, D is TRBD1 (6 bases). This CDR3 spans 14 amino acids. V shed 1 base and J shed 4 bases, with 10 bases lying between them. Per germline, CDR1 GTSNPN and CDR2 SVGIG (reference sequence). For the CDR3, the DNA is TGTGCCTGGAGTGCAGGACAGTCCACCGGGGAGCTGTTTTTT. Amino acids: CAWSAGQSTGELFF.

This clonotype was seen at least ten times. The junction departs from germline at one end; a sequencing error may be responsible. The chain recombines TRBV7-7 with TRBJ2-2; a possible D gene is TRBD2 (5 bases). CDR3 length equals 14 residues. Per the germline V gene, CDR1 is SSHAT and CDR2 is FNYEAQ (reference sequence). The CDR3 sequence is CASSLRGDTGELFF. In nucleotides, the CDR3 is TGTGCTAGCAGCTTACGGGGAGACACCGGGGAGCTGTTTTTT.

This clonotype has only a few counts. The chain employs TRBV2 and TRBJ2-7; 8 bases line up with TRBD2. CDR1 and CDR2 from the germline V gene are SNHLY and FYNNEI. Germline trimming cut 7 bases from V and 4 bases from J; bases unmatched to any gene: 12. The CDR3 loop spans 15 amino acids. CDR3 protein: CASTTESGSQYEQYF. CDR3 nucleotide sequence: TGTGCCAGCACCACGGAGAGCGGGAGTCAGTACGAGCAGTACTTC.

In this sample, this clonotype turned up a few times. This chain uses TRBV27 with TRBJ2-2, with no clear D. This CDR3 contains 13 residues. Trimming took off 6 bases at V and 6 bases at J, with 11 bases between the two ends. The germline gives CDR1 MNHEY, CDR2 SMNVEV (reference sequence). The CDR3 region has the DNA TGTGCCAGCAGCCGCAGCTGGTCCGGGGAGCTGTTTTTT. It specifies CASSRSWSGELFF.

This clonotype was counted at least ten times. The V call is TRBV5-1, the J call TRBJ2-5; the D gene is possibly TRBD2 (5 bases). CDR3 length equals 15 residues. Germline V gene sequence: CDR1 SGHRS, CDR2 YFSETQ. Trimming took off 0 bases at V and 1 base at J, with 10 bases between the two ends. CDR3 protein: CASSLAREIQETQYF. For the CDR3, the DNA is TGCGCCAGCAGCTTGGCCCGGGAAATCCAAGAGACCCAGTACTTC.

This clonotype turned up a few times. The chain is built from TRBV28 and TRBJ2-7; no reliable D call. Germline lookup yields CDR1 MDHEN and CDR2 SYDVKM. The ends were cut back, 7 bases at V and 2 bases at J, with 18 bases in the middle. The length of the CDR3 is 15 residues. CDR3 sequence (DNA): TGTGCCAGCACCTTTTTGGCTGGGTTTGCCTACGAGCAGTACTTC. This gives the protein CASTFLAGFAYEQYF.

This clonotype was recorded a few times. V gene TRBV20-1 combines with J gene TRBJ1-1; no clear D gene. This CDR3 region has 11 residues. V lost 1 base and J lost 8, with 8 bases in between. Germline CDR1 DFQATT, CDR2 SNEGSKA (reference sequence). The CDR3 bases are TGCAGTGCTAGAGGCAGAAAAGAAGCTTTCTTT. Encoded protein: CSARGRKEAFF.

This clonotype was found many times. This chain joins TRBV4-2 and TRBJ2-3; D gene unclear. In germline, CDR1 is LGHNA, CDR2 YNFKEQ. The CDR3 spans 18 residues. Trimming removed 5 bases from V and 0 bases from J, with 21 bases in between. CDR3 residues: CASSSQEGFYTSTDTQYF. The CDR3 nucleotides read TGTGCCAGCAGCTCCCAGGAAGGGTTTTATACTAGCACAGATACGCAGTATTTT.

This clonotype was recorded many times. The chain recombines TRBV6-1 with TRBJ1-6, with D maybe TRBD1 (6 bases). The CDR3 has 15 amino acids. Germline V gene sequence: CDR1 MNHNS, CDR2 SASEGT. V shed 5 bases and J shed 8 bases, with 16 bases lying between them. The CDR3 DNA follows: TGTGCCAGCAGTAATCCGGGGGGCAAGGATTCACCCCTCCACTTT. Translation gives CASSNPGGKDSPLHF.

The chain recombines TRBV10-3 with TRBJ2-1; 10 nucleotides line up with TRBD2. With V trimmed by 4 bases and J by 1 base, 7 bases remained unmatched. This CDR3 spans 17 amino acids. CDR1 ENHRY and CDR2 SYGVKD come from the germline V gene. DNA of the CDR3: TGTGCCATCAGTGGACTAGCGGGCCGATCGTCCTACAATGAGCAGTTCTTC. Its protein product is CAISGLAGRSSYNEQFF.

The rearrangement links TRBV28 to TRBJ2-4, with 7 bases aligning to TRBD2. J gave up 4 bases and V 6 bases, and 9 bases lay outside the gene matches. This CDR3 contains 15 residues. The germline V gene has CDR1 MDHEN and CDR2 SYDVKM. The CDR3 is CASSPPAAGKNIQYF. Written as DNA, the CDR3 is TGTGCCAGCAGCCCTCCAGCAGCGGGGAAAAACATTCAGTACTTC.

This clonotype was recorded a few times. V is TRBV11-1 and J is TRBJ2-1, with D unresolved. Deletions cut 10 bases from V and 0 bases from J, with 10 bases between. CDR1 SGHAT and CDR2 FQDESV come from the germline V gene (reference sequence). The CDR3 is made up of 13 amino acids. CDR3 protein: CAIGDPSYNEQFF. The CDR3 region has the DNA TGTGCCATAGGAGACCCCTCCTACAATGAGCAGTTCTTC.